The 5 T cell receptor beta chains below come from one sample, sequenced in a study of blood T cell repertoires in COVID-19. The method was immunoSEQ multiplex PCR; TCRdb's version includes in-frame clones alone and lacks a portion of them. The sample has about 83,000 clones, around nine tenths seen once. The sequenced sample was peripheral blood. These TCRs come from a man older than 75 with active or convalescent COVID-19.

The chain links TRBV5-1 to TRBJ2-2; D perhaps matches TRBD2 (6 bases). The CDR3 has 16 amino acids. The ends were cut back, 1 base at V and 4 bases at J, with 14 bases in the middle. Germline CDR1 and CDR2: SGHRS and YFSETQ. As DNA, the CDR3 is TGCGCCAGCAGCTTGTTGTCGGGAGTGGGCACCGGGGAGCTGTTTTTT. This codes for CASSLLSGVGTGELFF.

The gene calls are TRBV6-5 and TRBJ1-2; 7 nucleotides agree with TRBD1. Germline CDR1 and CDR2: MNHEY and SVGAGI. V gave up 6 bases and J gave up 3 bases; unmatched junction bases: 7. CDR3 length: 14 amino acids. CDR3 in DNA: TGTGCCAGCAGGGCCCCCGGGACAGACTATGGCTACACCTTC. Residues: CASRAPGTDYGYTF.

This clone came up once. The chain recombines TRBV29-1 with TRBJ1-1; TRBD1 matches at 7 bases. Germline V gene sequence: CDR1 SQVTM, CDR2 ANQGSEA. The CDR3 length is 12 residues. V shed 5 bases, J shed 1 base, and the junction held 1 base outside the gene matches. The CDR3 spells CSVNRGNTEAFF. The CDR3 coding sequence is TGCAGCGTTAACAGGGGGAACACTGAAGCTTTCTTT.

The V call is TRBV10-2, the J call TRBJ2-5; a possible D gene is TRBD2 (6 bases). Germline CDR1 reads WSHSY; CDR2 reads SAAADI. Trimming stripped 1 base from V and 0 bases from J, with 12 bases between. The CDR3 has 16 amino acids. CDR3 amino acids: CASSEWDGGDQETQYF. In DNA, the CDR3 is TGCGCCAGCAGTGAGTGGGACGGGGGAGACCAAGAGACCCAGTACTTC.

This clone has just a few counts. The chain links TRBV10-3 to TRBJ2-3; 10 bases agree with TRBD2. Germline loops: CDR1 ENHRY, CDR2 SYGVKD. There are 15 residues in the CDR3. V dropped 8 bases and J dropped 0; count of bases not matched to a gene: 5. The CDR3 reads CAISVAGGSTDTQYF. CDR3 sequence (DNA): TGTGCCATCTCTGTAGCGGGAGGAAGCACAGATACGCAGTATTTT.